The 24 T cell receptor beta chains below come from one sample, sequenced in a study of blood T cell repertoires in COVID-19. Produced via immunoSEQ multiplex PCR; TCRdb's table is partial and in-frame only. The repertoire has 150,000 to 200,000 clones, approximately 90% of them found once; the top ten carry less than 5.5%. Sequenced sample: peripheral blood. The source is a human donor in a cohort sampled during active COVID-19.

The chain couples TRBV7-6 to TRBJ2-2, with no clear D. The germline V gene has CDR1 SGHVS and CDR2 FNYEAQ. This CDR3 region has 14 residues. Trimming removed 2 bases at V and 1 base at J, with 5 bases between. As DNA, the CDR3 is TGTGCCAGCAGCTTAACTATGAACACCGGGGAGCTGTTTTTT. Protein: CASSLTMNTGELFF.

This rearrangement joins TRBV11-3 to TRBJ2-3, with TRBD2 matching over 11 bases. This CDR3 comprises 15 residues. Unmatched junction bases numbered 11, after V lost 5 bases and J lost 10 bases. Germline V lookup: CDR1 SGHNT, CDR2 YENEEA. DNA of the CDR3: TGTGCCAGCAGCCCGGGACTAGCGGAACGAAGGGCGCAGTATTTT. Residues: CASSPGLAERRAQYF. The complete variable domain, with remaining parts taken from reference TRBV11-3 and TRBJ2-3, reads EAGVVQSPRYKIIEKKQPVAFWCNPISGHNTLYWYLQNLGQGPELLIRYENEEAVDDSQLPKDRFSAERLKGVDSTLKIQPAELGDSAVYLCASSPGLAERRAQYFGPGTRLTVL.

This clone appeared a single time. CDR3 residues: CASSPHLSYEQYF. DNA of the CDR3: TGTGCCAGCAGCCCCCACCTGAGCTACGAGCAGTACTTC. V and J are TRBV6-5 and TRBJ2-7; D remains unclear. The CDR3 is made up of 13 amino acids. Trimming removed 6 bases at V and 3 bases at J, with 12 bases between. CDR1 is MNHEY, CDR2 SVGAGI, per germline.

This clone appeared many times. The rearrangement joins TRBV2 to TRBJ2-3; 9 bases match TRBD1. Looked up from germline, CDR1 is SNHLY and CDR2 is FYNNEI. This CDR3 spans 16 amino acids. V lost 7 bases and J lost 5; bases outside the gene matches: 13. CDR3 residues: CASKGLGQGFRDTQYF. As DNA, the CDR3 is TGTGCCAGCAAGGGGTTGGGACAGGGATTTAGAGATACGCAGTATTTT.

The chain links TRBV9 to TRBJ2-7, with 8 bases aligning to TRBD2. Germline V CDR1 and CDR2: SGDLS, YYNGEE. The CDR3 covers 15 residues. V lost 0 bases and J lost 1; bases outside the gene matches: 3. CDR3 DNA: TGTGCCAGCAGCGTAGGGACGGGAGGGTCCTACGAGCAGTACTTC. Amino acids: CASSVGTGGSYEQYF.

This chain links TRBV29-1 with TRBJ2-1; 12 nucleotides align to TRBD2. Germline loops: CDR1 SQVTM, CDR2 ANQGSEA. The V segment lost 4 bases and the J segment 7 bases; nucleotides outside the gene matches: 5. The CDR3 covers 14 residues. CDR3 in amino acids: CSVVFGTSGNEQFF. CDR3 coding DNA: TGCAGCGTTGTTTTTGGGACTAGCGGGAATGAGCAGTTCTTC.

V and J are TRBV13 and TRBJ1-1; D may be TRBD1 (5 bases). CDR1 PRHDT and CDR2 FYEKMQ come from the germline V gene (reference sequence). CDR3 length: 14 amino acids. Trimming pared 2 bases from V and 6 bases from J, leaving 13 bases between. CDR3 residues: CASSLRWQGSEAFF. Written as DNA, the CDR3 is TGTGCCAGCAGCTTACGGTGGCAGGGCTCTGAAGCTTTCTTT. The whole variable domain, filled in from reference TRBV13 and TRBJ1-1, reads AAGVIQSPRHLIKEKRETATLKCYPIPRHDTVYWYQQGPGQDPQFLISFYEKMQSDKGSIPDRFSAQQFSDYHSELNMSSLELGDSALYFCASSLRWQGSEAFFGQGTRLTVV.

This sequence joins TRBV7-9 and TRBJ2-1, with 9 bases lining up with TRBD1. Germline loops: CDR1 SEHNR, CDR2 FQNEAQ (reference sequence). The ends lost 1 base at V and 15 bases at J; junction bases unmatched: 10. This CDR3 region has 14 residues. CDR3 amino acids: CASSLETGGNQVFF. The CDR3, as DNA: TGTGCCAGCAGCTTAGAGACAGGGGGAAATCAGGTGTTCTTC.

In this sample, this clone turned up a few times. The chain uses TRBV5-5 and TRBJ1-5; TRBD1 is a possible D gene (5 bases). Trimming removed 0 bases from V and 4 bases from J, with 8 bases in between. Germline V gives CDR1 SGHKS, CDR2 YYEKEE (reference sequence). This CDR3 is 14 amino acids long. The CDR3 sequence: CASSLGAGNQPQHF. The CDR3 DNA follows: TGTGCCAGCAGCTTGGGGGCAGGGAATCAGCCCCAGCATTTT.

The J gene is TRBJ1-1, the V gene TRBV6-6, with TRBD1 matching over 7 bases. V trimming: 2 bases; J trimming: 7 bases; junction bases outside the gene matches: 13. The CDR3 has 16 residues. Germline V gene data show CDR1 as MNHNY and CDR2 as SVGAGI (reference sequence). This CDR3 is CASSYPSGQVRGEAFF. In DNA form, the CDR3 reads TGTGCCAGCAGTTACCCGAGTGGACAGGTCAGGGGTGAAGCTTTCTTT.

A note on this clone: Other DNA sequences in the same sample also yield this CDR3. The CDR3 spells CASRRREGAGEQYF. The CDR3 region has the DNA TGTGCCAGTAGGCGGCGGGAGGGGGCGGGGGAGCAGTACTTC. The chain uses TRBV19 and TRBJ2-7; TRBD2 matches at 9 bases. Per germline, CDR1 LNHDA and CDR2 SQIVND (reference sequence). With V trimmed by 6 bases and J by 7 bases, 10 bases remained unmatched. CDR3 length equals 14 residues.

The chain has TRBV23-1 and TRBJ1-2; 8 bases fit TRBD1. TRBV23-1 qualifies as an ORF whose function is uncertain. Unmatched junction bases numbered 22, after V lost 0 bases and J lost 4 bases. This CDR3 region has 21 residues. CDR3 bases: TGCGCCAGCAGTCAATCGCGCAGGAGGTGGACAGGGCGTGCGGAAAGCTATGGCTACACCTTC. This gives the protein CASSQSRRRWTGRAESYGYTF.

This sequence joins TRBV7-9 and TRBJ1-6, with TRBD1 matching over 7 bases. CDR3 size: 16 residues. The V gene end was trimmed by 1 base and the J gene end by 8 bases; junction bases not matched to a gene: 8. The germline V gene has CDR1 SEHNR and CDR2 FQNEAQ (reference sequence). In DNA form, the CDR3 reads TGTGCCAGCAGCTTAGAGACAGGGAATAGGGATTCACCCCTCCACTTT. Translation gives CASSLETGNRDSPLHF.

The CDR3 DNA is TGTGCCAGCAGAGGACAGAAGTTAGCCAAAAACATTCAGTACTTC. This sequence encodes CASRGQKLAKNIQYF. The chain is built from TRBV2 and TRBJ2-4, with a possible D match to TRBD1 (6 bases). The CDR3 covers 15 residues. Deletions cut 6 bases from V and 0 bases from J, with 12 bases between. Germline CDR1 and CDR2: SNHLY and FYNNEI. Complete variable domain (other parts from reference TRBV2 and TRBJ2-4): EPEVTQTPSHQVTQMGQEVILRCVPISNHLYFYWYRQILGQKVEFLVSFYNNEISEKSEIFDDQFSVERPDGSNFTLKIRSTKLEDSAMYFCASRGQKLAKNIQYFGAGTRLSVL.

The chain couples TRBV10-3 to TRBJ2-3; maybe TRBD2 (5 bases). V lost 10 bases and J lost 2, with 19 bases in between. The CDR3 is 15 residues long. Germline V gives CDR1 ENHRY, CDR2 SYGVKD. In DNA, the CDR3 is TGTGCCACCGGCCTTGGAGGCACCTCCACAGATACGCAGTATTTT. Amino acid sequence: CATGLGGTSTDTQYF.

V and J are TRBV3-1 (or the pseudogene TRBV3-2) and TRBJ2-7, with D possibly TRBD2 on 7 matching bases. Trimming pared 3 bases from V and 0 bases from J, leaving 18 bases between. The CDR3 spans 17 residues. Germline V gives CDR1 LGHDT, CDR2 YNNKEL (reference sequence). The CDR3 DNA follows: TGTGCCAGCAGCCACGGAGGGGGGGGGACGGCCTCCTACGAGCAGTACTTC. As protein: CASSHGGGGTASYEQYF.

The chain joins TRBV4-2 to TRBJ2-7; TRBD2 matches 11 bases. There are 16 residues in the CDR3. Germline V CDR1 and CDR2: LGHNA, YNFKEQ. V was clipped by 3 bases and J by 3 bases; unmatched bases: 7. CDR3 loop: CASSQLAGGSHYEQYF. The CDR3 nucleotides read TGTGCCAGCAGCCAGCTAGCGGGAGGATCCCACTACGAGCAGTACTTC.

This clone was counted a single time. V gene TRBV4-2 combines with J gene TRBJ2-7, with TRBD2 identical over 8 bases. There are 15 residues in the CDR3. Germline values: CDR1 LGHNA, CDR2 YNFKEQ. V lost 6 bases, J lost 0 bases, and 7 bases stayed unmatched. Written as DNA, the CDR3 is TGTGCCAGCAGTCCCAGCGGGGGTGTCTCCTACGAGCAGTACTTC. It is translated as CASSPSGGVSYEQYF.

The V gene is TRBV11-2, the J gene TRBJ1-1; unclear D gene. This CDR3 comprises 14 residues. Trimming took 5 bases from V and 4 from J, leaving 14 bases between them. The germline CDR1 and CDR2 sequences are SGHAT and FQNNGV. CDR3 residues: CASSPLAGSTEAFF. Here the CDR3 DNA reads TGTGCCAGCAGCCCACTAGCGGGTAGCACTGAAGCTTTCTTT.

V and J are TRBV7-2 and TRBJ1-2; TRBD1 is a possible D gene (5 bases). The germline CDR1 and CDR2 sequences are SGHTA and FQGNSA. This CDR3 contains 15 residues. V gave up 1 base and J gave up 6 bases, with 15 bases separating them. CDR3: CASSLVPGSVDGYTF. The CDR3 DNA reads TGTGCCAGCAGCTTAGTCCCAGGGTCGGTGGATGGCTACACCTTC.

This chain uses TRBV3-1 (or the pseudogene TRBV3-2) with TRBJ1-3; D remains unclear. The germline V and J ends were trimmed by 3 bases and 2 bases, with 8 bases remaining between them. The CDR3 loop spans 14 amino acids. Germline V gene data show CDR1 as LGHDT and CDR2 as YNNKEL (reference sequence). The CDR3 nucleotides are TGTGCCAGCAGCCATCCGGGAACTGGAAACACCATATATTTT. Encoded protein: CASSHPGTGNTIYF.

The chain is built from TRBV11-2 and TRBJ1-2; 7 bases are shared with TRBD1. The CDR3 consists of 13 residues. Trimming cost V 5 bases and J 5 bases; bases outside gene matches: 5. Germline V gene lookup returns CDR1 SGHAT and CDR2 FQNNGV. This CDR3 is CASSGDRKYGYTF. CDR3 nucleotide sequence: TGTGCCAGCAGCGGGGACAGAAAATATGGCTACACCTTC.

The CDR3 loop reads CASSGDRRTDTQYF. As DNA, the CDR3 is TGTGCCAGCAGTGGAGACAGACGCACAGATACGCAGTATTTT. The J gene is TRBJ2-3, the V gene TRBV9, with D tentatively TRBD1 (5 bases). The V gene's germline CDR1 is SGDLS and CDR2 YYNGEE. CDR3 length: 14 amino acids. Trimming removed 5 bases at V and 1 base at J, with 11 bases between.

V gene TRBV19 combines with J gene TRBJ1-4, with 7 nucleotides matching TRBD1. The ends lost 5 bases at V and 8 bases at J; junction bases unmatched: 11. Germline V gives CDR1 LNHDA, CDR2 SQIVND (reference sequence). The CDR3 contains 15 residues. The CDR3 reads CASSALQGGGEKLFF. The CDR3 DNA is TGTGCCAGTAGTGCCCTCCAGGGGGGCGGCGAAAAACTGTTTTTT.